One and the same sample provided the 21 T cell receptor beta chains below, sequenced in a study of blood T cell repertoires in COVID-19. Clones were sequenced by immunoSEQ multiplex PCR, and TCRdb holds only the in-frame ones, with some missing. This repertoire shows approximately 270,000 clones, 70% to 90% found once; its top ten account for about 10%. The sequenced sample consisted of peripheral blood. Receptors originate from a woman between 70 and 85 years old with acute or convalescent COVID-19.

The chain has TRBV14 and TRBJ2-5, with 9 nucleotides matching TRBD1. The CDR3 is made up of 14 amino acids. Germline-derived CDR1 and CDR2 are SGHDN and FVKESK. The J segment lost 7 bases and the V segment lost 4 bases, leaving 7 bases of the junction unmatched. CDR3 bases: TGTGCCAGCAGCCGGGGACAGGGAGTAGTGACCCAGTACTTC. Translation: CASSRGQGVVTQYF.

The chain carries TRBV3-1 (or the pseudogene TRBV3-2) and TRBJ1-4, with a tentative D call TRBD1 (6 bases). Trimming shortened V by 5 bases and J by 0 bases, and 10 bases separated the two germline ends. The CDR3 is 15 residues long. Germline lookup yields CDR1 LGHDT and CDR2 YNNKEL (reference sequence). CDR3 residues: CASSLRQATNEKLFF. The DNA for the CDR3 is TGTGCCAGCAGCTTACGACAGGCAACTAATGAAAAACTGTTTTTT.

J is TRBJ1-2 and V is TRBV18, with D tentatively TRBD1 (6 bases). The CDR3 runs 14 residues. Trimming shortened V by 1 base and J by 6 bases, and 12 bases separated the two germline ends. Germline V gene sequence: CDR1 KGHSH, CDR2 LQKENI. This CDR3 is CASSPLGASDGYTF. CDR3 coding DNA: TGTGCCAGCTCACCACTGGGGGCGTCGGATGGCTACACCTTC.

Written as DNA, the CDR3 is TGTGCCAGCAGCTTAGTTACGGGGGGGCCTGGTGGGGCCAACGTCCTGACTTTC. This translates into CASSLVTGGPGGANVLTF. The rearrangement joins TRBV7-8 to TRBJ2-6; 8 bases match TRBD2. This CDR3 comprises 18 residues. Germline CDR1 is SGHVS and CDR2 is FQNEAQ. Losses at the gene ends were 1 base for V and 3 bases for J; bases not matched to a gene: 8.

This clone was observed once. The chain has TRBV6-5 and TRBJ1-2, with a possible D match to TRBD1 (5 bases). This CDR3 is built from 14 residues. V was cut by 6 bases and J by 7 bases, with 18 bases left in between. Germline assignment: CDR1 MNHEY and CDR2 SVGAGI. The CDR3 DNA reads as TGTGCCAGCAGCCTAGGGGCGCTGCCCCTTGGCTACACCTTC. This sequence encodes CASSLGALPLGYTF.

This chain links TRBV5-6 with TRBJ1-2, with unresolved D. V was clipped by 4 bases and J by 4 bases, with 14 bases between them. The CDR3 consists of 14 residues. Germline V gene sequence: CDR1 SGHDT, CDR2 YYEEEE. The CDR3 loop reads CASSQRGTSYGYTF. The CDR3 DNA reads TGTGCCAGCAGCCAACGTGGCACATCCTATGGCTACACCTTC.

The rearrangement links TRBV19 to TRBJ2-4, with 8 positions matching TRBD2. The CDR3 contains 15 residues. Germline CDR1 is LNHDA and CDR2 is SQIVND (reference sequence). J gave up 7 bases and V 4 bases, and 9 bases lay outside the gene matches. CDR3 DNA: TGTGCCAGTAGTAATCGGGGGGGCGATTCGAACATTCAGTACTTC. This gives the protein CASSNRGGDSNIQYF. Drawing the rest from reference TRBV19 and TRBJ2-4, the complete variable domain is DGGITQSPKYLFRKEGQNVTLSCEQNLNHDAMYWYRQDPGQGLRLIYYSQIVNDFQKGDIAEGYSVSREKKESFPLTVTSAQKNPTAFYLCASSNRGGDSNIQYFGAGTRLSVL.

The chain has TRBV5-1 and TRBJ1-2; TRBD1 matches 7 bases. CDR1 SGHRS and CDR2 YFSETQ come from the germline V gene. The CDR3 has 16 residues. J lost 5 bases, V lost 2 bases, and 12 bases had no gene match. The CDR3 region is CASSLGNRGPSYGYTF. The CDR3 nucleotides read TGCGCCAGCAGCTTAGGAAACAGGGGTCCTTCATATGGCTACACCTTC.

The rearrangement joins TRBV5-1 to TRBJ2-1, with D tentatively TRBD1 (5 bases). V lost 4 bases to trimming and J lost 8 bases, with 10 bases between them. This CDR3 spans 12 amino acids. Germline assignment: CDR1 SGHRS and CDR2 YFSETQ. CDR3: CASSADSYEQFF. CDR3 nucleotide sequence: TGCGCCAGCAGCGCCGACAGTTATGAGCAGTTCTTC.

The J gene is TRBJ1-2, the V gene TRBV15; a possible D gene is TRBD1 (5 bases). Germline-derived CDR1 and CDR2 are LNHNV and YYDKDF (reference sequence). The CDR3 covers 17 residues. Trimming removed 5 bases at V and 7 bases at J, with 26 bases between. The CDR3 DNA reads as TGTGCCACCAGCGAGGCCGCCCGGGGGGGACGTGGGGTTGGCTACACCTTC. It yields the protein CATSEAARGGRGVGYTF.

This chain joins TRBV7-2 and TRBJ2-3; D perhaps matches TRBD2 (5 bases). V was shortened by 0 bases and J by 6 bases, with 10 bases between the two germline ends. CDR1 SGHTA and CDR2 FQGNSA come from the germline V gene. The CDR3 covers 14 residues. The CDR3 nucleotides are TGTGCCAGCAGCTTAGCGGTCTGGAGGGATACGCAGTATTTT. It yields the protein CASSLAVWRDTQYF.

CDR3 in amino acids: CASSPLGGGYTDTQYF. The CDR3 DNA reads TGTGCCAGCAGCCCCCTCGGCGGGGGGTACACAGATACGCAGTATTTT. The genes are TRBV14 and TRBJ2-3; 8 positions match TRBD2. V lost 4 bases and J lost 2; bases outside the gene matches: 8. The CDR3 length is 16 residues. Germline V gives CDR1 SGHDN, CDR2 FVKESK.

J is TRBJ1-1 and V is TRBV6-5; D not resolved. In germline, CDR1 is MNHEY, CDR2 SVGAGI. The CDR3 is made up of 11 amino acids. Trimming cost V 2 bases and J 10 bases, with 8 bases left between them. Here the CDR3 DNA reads TGTGCCAGCAGTTACGGAGTAGTAGCTTTCTTT. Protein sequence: CASSYGVVAFF.

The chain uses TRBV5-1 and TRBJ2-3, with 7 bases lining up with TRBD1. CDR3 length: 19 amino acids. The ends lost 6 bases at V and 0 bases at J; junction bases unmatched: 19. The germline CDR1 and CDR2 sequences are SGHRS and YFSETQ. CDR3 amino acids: CASTQANRGTALSTDTQYF. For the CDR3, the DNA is TGCGCCAGCACCCAAGCGAATCGTGGGACAGCACTAAGCACAGATACGCAGTATTTT.

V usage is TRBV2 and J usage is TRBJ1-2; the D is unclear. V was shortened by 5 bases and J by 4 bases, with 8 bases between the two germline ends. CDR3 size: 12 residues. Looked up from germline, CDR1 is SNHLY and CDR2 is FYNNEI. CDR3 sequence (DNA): TGTGCCAGCAGTCCCGAGGGCTATGGCTACACCTTC. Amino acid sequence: CASSPEGYGYTF.

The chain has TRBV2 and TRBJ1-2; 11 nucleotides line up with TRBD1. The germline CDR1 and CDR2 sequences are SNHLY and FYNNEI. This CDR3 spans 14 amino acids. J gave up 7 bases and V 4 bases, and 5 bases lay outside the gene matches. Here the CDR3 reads CASSVGQGAGGYTF. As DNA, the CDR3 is TGTGCCAGCAGTGTTGGACAGGGGGCGGGTGGCTACACCTTC.

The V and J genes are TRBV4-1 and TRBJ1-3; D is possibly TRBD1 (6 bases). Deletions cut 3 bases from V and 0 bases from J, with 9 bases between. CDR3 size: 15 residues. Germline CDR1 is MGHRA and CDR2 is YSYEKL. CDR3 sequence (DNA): TGCGCCAGCAGCCACGGACAGAACTCTGGAAACACCATATATTTT. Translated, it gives CASSHGQNSGNTIYF.

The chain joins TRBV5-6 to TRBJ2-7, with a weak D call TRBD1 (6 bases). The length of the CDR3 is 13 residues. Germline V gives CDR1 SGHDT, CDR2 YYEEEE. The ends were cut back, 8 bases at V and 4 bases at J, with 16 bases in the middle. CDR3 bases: TGTGCCAGTAAAACAGGGAGCACGTACGAGCAGTACTTC. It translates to CASKTGSTYEQYF.

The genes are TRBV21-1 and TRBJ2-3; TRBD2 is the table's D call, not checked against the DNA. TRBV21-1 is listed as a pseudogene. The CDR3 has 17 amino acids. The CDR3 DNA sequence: TGTGCCAGCAGCAAAAAATCGTCGGGGCCCGCGGGGTTTGCGCAGTATTTT. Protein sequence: CASSKKSSGPAGFAQYF.

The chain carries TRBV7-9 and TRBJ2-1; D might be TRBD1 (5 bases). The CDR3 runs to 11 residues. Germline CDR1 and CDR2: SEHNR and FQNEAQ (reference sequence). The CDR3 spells CANGWGYEQFF. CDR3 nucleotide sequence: TGTGCTAATGGGTGGGGCTATGAGCAGTTCTTC.

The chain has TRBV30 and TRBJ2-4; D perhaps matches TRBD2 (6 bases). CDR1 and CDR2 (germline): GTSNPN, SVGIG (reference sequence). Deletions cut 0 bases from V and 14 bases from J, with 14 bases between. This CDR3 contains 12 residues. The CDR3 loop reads CAWSVSSGGKYF. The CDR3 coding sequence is TGTGCCTGGAGTGTATCGAGTGGGGGGAAGTACTTC.